This TCR beta chain was observed in a study of glioma-infiltrating T cells after dendritic cell vaccination (dated by TCRdb to 2016 to 2017). In the study overall: The cohort comprised approximately 15 glioblastoma patients from Phase I and II dendritic cell vaccination trials, 9 newly diagnosed and 6 with recurrent disease. Tumor-infiltrating lymphocyte content was quantified and tumor and blood repertoires were compared in dendritic cell-vaccinated glioblastoma patients by deep sequencing of TCR beta CDR3 regions. TCR sequencing metrics, including TIL content and tumor-blood repertoire overlap, were correlated with survival after dendritic cell vaccination. The vaccine was prepared from monocyte-derived dendritic cells that were cultured for under 8 days with IL-4 and GM-CSF and then pulsed overnight with autologous tumor lysate. Each patient was given three intradermal dendritic cell vaccine injections, spaced two weeks apart, in the arm below the axilla. Autologous tumor lysate-pulsed dendritic cell vaccination was administered to the patients between about 2002 and 2012. Paper-wide results and their limitations: The cohort was small and heterogeneous, only a few patients had full blood and tumor sets, and even fewer had initial-recurrent tumor pairs. The three-group TCR overlap response model was characterized as speculative, and prospective validation of the model was stated to be required. No direct relationship between TCR clonality and survival was found, suggesting that a diverse polyclonal response may matter. After dendritic cell vaccination, a higher estimated pretreatment TIL content predicted longer time to progression and longer overall survival.

The immunoSEQ assay amplified TCRB CDR3 regions from roughly 2 micrograms of genomic DNA, or from all available DNA when less than that amount was available. Multiplex PCR used 60 forward primers for TCR V beta segments and 13 reverse primers for J beta segments. Synthetic control templates were spiked into each sample at limiting dilution to estimate reads per starting template. Sequencing produced 87 bp reads on the Illumina HiSeq System. The authors processed their data as follows. To remove PCR and sequencing errors, closely related sequences were merged with a nearest neighbor algorithm. TCR overlap was measured as the percentage of unique tumor TCR beta sequences that were also present in the peripheral blood of the same patient. In its TCRdb copy, this immuneACCESS table keeps in-frame sequences only and misses some clones. Where compared with another copy, unresolved V genes explain less than half of these, and the others have no known cause. V and J calls and clone size are copied from that table; D and trimming were computed from the DNA. The sample table holds tens of thousands of clones, of which roughly 84% were seen once. Clones ranked in the top ten supply 2.5% to 3% of the sample.

Patients were selected on the basis of adequate residual fresh-frozen tumor tissue and more than two years of available survival data. None of the glioblastoma patients carried an isocitrate dehydrogenase mutation, although molecular status otherwise varied. PBMC were collected before vaccination, two weeks after the third vaccination, and at tumor progression when it occurred. Genomic DNA was extracted with the Qiagen DNeasy Blood extraction Kit. In the germline V gene, CDR1 corresponds to SGHAT and CDR2 to FQNNGV. The CDR3 sequence holds 12 residues, the cysteine and phenylalanine included. CDR3 DNA is the only sequence kept; it has 36 bases, read in frame from the first base. Cut back by 5 bases and 7 bases, the V and J ends lie 11 bases apart. With regard to this clone: It has no known antigen specificity. No base quality values were provided; no much bigger clone lies one nucleotide off.

The sequence came from a human donor with glioblastoma. The material sequenced was blood, taken before dendritic cell vaccination. The sequence links TRBV11-2 to TRBJ1-1, with no D gene named confidently. For the CDR3, the sequence is CASSTDGYEAFF. The nucleotide sequence reads TGTGCCAGCAGCACAGACGGATATGAAGCTTTCTTT.